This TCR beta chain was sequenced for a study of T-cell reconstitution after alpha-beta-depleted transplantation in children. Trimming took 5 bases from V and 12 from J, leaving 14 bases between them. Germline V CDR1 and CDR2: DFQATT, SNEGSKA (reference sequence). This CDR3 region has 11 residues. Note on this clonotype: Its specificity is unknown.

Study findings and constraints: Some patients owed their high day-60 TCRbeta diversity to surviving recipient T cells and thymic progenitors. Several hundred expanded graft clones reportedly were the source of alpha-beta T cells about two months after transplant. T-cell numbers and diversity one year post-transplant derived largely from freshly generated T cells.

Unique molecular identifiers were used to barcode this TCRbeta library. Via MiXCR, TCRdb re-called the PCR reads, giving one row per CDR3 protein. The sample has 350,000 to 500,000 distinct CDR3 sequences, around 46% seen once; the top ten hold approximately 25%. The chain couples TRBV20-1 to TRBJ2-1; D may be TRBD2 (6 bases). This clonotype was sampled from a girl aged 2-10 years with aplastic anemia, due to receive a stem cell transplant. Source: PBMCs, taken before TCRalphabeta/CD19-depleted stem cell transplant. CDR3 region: CSASGERRQFF. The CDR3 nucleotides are TGCAGTGCTTCGGGGGAAAGACGGCAGTTCTTC.